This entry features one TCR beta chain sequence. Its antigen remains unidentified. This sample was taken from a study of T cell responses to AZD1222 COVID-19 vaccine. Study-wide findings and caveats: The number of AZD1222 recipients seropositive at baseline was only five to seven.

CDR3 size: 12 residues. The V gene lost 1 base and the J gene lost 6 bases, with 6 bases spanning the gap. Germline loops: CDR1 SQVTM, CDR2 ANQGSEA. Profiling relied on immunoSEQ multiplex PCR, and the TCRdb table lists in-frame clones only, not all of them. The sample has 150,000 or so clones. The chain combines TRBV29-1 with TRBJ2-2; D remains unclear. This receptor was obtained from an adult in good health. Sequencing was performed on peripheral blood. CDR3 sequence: CSVEVVSGELFF. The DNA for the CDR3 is TGCAGCGTTGAAGTAGTGTCCGGGGAGCTGTTTTTT.